This T cell receptor (beta chain) was captured in a study of OX40 agonist ivuxolimab in advanced cancers. Whole-study findings and limits: The antigen specificity of the peripheral T cells (those that were expanded) was not determined.

Repertoires were generated with immunoSEQ multiplex PCR, while TCRdb's copy carries only in-frame clones and drops some. The profile shows 55,000 to 65,000 clones, 85% to 90% of them singletons. Worth noting for this clone: Its antigen is not known.

Germline assignment: CDR1 SGHVS and CDR2 FNYEAQ. V was shortened by 4 bases and J by 9 bases, with 19 bases between the two germline ends. CDR3 size: 15 residues. This clonotype was sampled from an adult with an advanced solid tumor such as melanoma, head and neck, liver or kidney cancer. The sequences come from CD4+ or CD8+ T cells sorted from blood, collected in a trial of the OX40 agonist ivuxolimab. The chain links TRBV7-6 to TRBJ2-1; D is ambiguous. Here the CDR3 DNA reads TGTGCCAGCAGCTCGGACGGACGCTCATCGGGTGAGCAGTTCTTC. This codes for CASSSDGRSSGEQFF.